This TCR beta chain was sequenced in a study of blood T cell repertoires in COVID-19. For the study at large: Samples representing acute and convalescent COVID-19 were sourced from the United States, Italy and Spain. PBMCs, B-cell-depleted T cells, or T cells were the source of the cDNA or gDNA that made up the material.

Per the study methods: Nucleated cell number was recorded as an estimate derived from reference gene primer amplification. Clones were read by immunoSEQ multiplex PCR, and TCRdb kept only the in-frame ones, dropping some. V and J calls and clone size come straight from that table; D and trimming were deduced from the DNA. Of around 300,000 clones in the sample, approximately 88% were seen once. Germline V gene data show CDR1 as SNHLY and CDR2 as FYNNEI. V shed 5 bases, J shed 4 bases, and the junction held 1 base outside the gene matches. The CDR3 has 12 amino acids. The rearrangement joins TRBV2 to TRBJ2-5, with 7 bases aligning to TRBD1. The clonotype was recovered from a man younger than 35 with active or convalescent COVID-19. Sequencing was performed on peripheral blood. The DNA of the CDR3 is TGTGCCAGCAGTCGGGACAGAGAGACCCAGTACTTC. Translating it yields CASSRDRETQYF. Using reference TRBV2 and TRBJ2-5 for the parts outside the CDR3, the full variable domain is EPEVTQTPSHQVTQMGQEVILRCVPISNHLYFYWYRQILGQKVEFLVSFYNNEISEKSEIFDDQFSVERPDGSNFTLKIRSTKLEDSAMYFCASSRDRETQYFGPGTRLLVL.